This entry describes one T cell receptor (beta chain). Its specificity is not known. The data originate from a study of cytomegalovirus exposure and HLA in healthy donors. Study information: An earlier analysis found fewer than 140 million unique TCR beta sequences from around 180 million T cells.

Findings and limits, study-wide: Later analysis placed DRB1 highest and HLA-C lowest in TCR association rates, which differed by HLA locus. Later analysis identified some 16,000 TCR beta sequences associated with HLA alleles, using a false discovery rate threshold of 0.05.

V dropped 6 bases and J dropped 2; count of bases not matched to a gene: 5. Looked up from germline, CDR1 is WSHSY and CDR2 is SAAADI. The CDR3 runs to 14 residues. PCR primers comprised 60 Vbeta and 13 Jbeta primers. Some clones are missing from TCRdb's copy, which holds only in-frame ones; the method was immunoSEQ multiplex PCR. Among 200,000 to 250,000 clones listed, approximately 80% were seen once. V gene TRBV10-2 combines with J gene TRBJ1-1, with 8 nucleotides matching TRBD1. The sequencing input was PBMCs. The receptor's source is a woman aged 25 to 39 in good health and CMV-seronegative. CDR3 nucleotides: TGCGCCAGCAGGTCAGGGGGCTTAAACACTGAAGCTTTCTTT. It is translated as CASRSGGLNTEAFF.